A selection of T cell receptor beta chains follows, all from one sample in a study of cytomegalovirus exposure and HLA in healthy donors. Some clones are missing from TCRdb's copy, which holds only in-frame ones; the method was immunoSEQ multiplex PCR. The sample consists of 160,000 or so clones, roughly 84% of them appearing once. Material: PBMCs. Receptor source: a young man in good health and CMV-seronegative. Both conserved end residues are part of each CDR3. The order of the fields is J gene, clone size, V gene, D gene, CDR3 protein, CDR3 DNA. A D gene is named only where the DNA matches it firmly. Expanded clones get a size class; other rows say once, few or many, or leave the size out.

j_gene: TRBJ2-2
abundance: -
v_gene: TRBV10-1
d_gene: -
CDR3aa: CASSDRVGELFF
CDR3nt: TGCGCCAGCAGTGATCGGGTCGGGGAGCTGTTTTTT

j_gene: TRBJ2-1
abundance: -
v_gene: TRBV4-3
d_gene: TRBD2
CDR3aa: CASSQQPGLDDEQFF
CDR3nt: TGCGCCAGCAGCCAACAGCCGGGACTAGACGATGAGCAGTTCTTC

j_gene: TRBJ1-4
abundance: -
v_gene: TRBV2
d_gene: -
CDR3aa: CASRPRGSSNEKLFF
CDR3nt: TGTGCCAGCAGGCCCCGGGGATCGAGTAATGAAAAACTGTTTTTT

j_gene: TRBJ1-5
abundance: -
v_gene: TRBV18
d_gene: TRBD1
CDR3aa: CASSQSQGALSNQPQHF
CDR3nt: TGTGCCAGCTCCCAATCCCAGGGGGCGCTTAGCAATCAGCCCCAGCATTTT

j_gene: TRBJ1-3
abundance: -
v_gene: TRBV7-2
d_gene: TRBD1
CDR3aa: CASSLGRQGPGGNTIYF
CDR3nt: TGTGCCAGCAGCCTAGGCAGACAGGGTCCGGGGGGAAACACCATATATTTT

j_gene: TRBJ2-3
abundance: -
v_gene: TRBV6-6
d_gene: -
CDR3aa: CASSQGTDTQYF
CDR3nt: TGTGCCAGCAGTCAGGGCACAGATACGCAGTATTTT

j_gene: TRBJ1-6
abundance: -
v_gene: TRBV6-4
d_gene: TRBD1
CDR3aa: CASSVTGGFSPLHF
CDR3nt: TGTGCCAGCAGTGTGACAGGGGGCTTTTCACCCCTCCACTTT

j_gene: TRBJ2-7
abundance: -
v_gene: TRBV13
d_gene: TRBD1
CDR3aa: CASSSTGGNEQYF
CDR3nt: TGTGCCAGCAGCTCAACAGGGGGCAACGAGCAGTACTTC

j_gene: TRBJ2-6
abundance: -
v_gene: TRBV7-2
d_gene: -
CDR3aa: CASSRQASSGANVLTF
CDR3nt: TGTGCCAGCAGCCGACAGGCATCCTCTGGGGCCAACGTCCTGACTTTC

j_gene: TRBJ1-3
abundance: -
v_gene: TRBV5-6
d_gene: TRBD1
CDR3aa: CASSWGQGVVNTIYF
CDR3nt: TGTGCCAGCAGCTGGGGACAGGGGGTAGTAAACACCATATATTTT

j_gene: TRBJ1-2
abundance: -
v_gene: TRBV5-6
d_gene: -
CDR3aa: CASSWLEANYGYTF
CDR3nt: TGTGCCAGCAGCTGGTTAGAGGCTAACTATGGCTACACCTTC

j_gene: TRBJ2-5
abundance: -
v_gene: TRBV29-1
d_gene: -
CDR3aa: CSVEGAPVLEETQYF
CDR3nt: TGCAGCGTTGAAGGCGCCCCGGTTCTCGAAGAGACCCAGTACTTC

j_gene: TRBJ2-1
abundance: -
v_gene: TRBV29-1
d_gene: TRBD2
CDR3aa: CSVELREFYNEQFF
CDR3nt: TGCAGCGTTGAATTGCGGGAGTTCTACAATGAGCAGTTCTTC

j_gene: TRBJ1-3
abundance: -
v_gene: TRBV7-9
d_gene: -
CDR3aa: CASSSDSGNTIYF
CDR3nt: TGTGCCAGCAGCTCGGACAGTGGAAACACCATATATTTT

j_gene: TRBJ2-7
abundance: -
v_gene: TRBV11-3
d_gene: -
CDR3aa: CASSLGGGEGLSSYEQYF
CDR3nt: TGTGCCAGCAGCTTAGGAGGAGGTGAGGGACTGAGCTCCTACGAGCAGTACTTC

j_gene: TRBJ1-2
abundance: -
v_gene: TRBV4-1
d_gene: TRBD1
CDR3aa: CASSQDRGPNYGYTF
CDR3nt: TGCGCCAGCAGCCAAGACAGGGGGCCAAACTATGGCTACACCTTC

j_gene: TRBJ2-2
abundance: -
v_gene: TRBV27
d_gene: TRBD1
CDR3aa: CASSPGTGTGELFF
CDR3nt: TGTGCCAGCAGTCCGGGGACAGGGACCGGGGAGCTGTTTTTT

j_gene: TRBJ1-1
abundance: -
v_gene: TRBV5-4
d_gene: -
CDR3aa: CASSLQQNTEAFF
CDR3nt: TGTGCCAGCAGCTTACAGCAGAACACTGAAGCTTTCTTT

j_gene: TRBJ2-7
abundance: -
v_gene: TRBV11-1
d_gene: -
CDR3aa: CASSPRTAYEQYF
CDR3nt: TGTGCCAGCAGCCCCAGGACAGCTTACGAGCAGTACTTC

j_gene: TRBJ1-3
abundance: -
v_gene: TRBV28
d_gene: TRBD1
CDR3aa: CASKQGVFSGNTIYF
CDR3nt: TGTGCCAGCAAACAGGGGGTTTTCTCTGGAAACACCATATATTTT

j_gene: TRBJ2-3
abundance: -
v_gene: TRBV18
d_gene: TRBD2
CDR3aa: CASSPVGTSGYTDTQYF
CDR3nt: TGTGCCAGCTCACCAGTAGGGACTAGCGGCTACACAGATACGCAGTATTTT

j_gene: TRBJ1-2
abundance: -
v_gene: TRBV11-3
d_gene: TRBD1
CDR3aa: CASRTGTGGPNYGYTF
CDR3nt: TGTGCCAGCAGAACCGGGACAGGGGGTCCTAACTATGGCTACACCTTC

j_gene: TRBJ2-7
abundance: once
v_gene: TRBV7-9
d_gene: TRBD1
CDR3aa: CASSRTGGLDEQYF
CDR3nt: TGTGCCAGCAGCCGGACAGGGGGCTTAGACGAGCAGTACTTC

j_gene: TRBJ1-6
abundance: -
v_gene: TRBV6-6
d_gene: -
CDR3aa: CASSWGYRDSPLHF
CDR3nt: TGTGCCAGCAGTTGGGGTTACAGGGATTCACCCCTCCACTTT

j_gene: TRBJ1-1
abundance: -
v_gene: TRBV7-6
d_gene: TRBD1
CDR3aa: CASSSGQGFPEAFF
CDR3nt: TGTGCCAGCAGTTCCGGACAGGGGTTCCCTGAAGCTTTCTTT

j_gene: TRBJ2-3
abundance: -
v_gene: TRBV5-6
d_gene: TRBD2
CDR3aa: CASSSEGLAATDTQYF
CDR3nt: TGTGCCAGCAGCTCGGAGGGACTAGCGGCCACAGATACGCAGTATTTT

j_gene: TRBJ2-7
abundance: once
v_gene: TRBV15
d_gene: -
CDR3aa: CATSRGSSQEQYF
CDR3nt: TGTGCCACCAGCAGAGGTAGCTCTCAAGAGCAGTACTTC

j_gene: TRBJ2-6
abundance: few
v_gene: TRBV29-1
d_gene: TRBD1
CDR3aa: CSAMGQRSSGANVLTF
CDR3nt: TGCAGCGCAATGGGACAGCGCAGCTCTGGGGCCAACGTCCTGACTTTC

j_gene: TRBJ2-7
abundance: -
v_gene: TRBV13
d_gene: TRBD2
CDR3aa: CASSYGTSGSYEQYF
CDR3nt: TGTGCCAGCAGCTATGGGACTAGCGGGAGCTACGAGCAGTACTTC

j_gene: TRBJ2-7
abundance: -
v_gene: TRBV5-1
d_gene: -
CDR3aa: CASSLDRVGYEQYF
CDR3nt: TGCGCCAGCAGCTTGGACAGGGTTGGCTACGAGCAGTACTTC

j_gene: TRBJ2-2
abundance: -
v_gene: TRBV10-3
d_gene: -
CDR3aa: CAITTEIKARELFF
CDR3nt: TGTGCCATCACCACGGAAATTAAAGCGCGGGAGCTGTTTTTT

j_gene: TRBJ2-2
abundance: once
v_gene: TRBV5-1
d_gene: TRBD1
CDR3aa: CASSSGQIGTGELFF
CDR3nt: TGCGCCAGCAGCTCGGGACAGATAGGCACCGGGGAGCTGTTTTTT

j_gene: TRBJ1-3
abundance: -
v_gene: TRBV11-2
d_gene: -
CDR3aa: CASSPIRDSLPLGNTIYF
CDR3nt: TGTGCCAGCAGCCCGATCCGAGACTCGCTTCCCCTCGGAAACACCATATATTTT